These 9 T cell receptor beta chains were all obtained from the same sample, sequenced in a study of shared clonotypes between healthy human individuals. The method was immunoSEQ multiplex PCR; TCRdb's version includes in-frame clones alone and lacks a portion of them. The table records around 2.3 million clones, about 94% of them present only once. The sample consisted of naive CD4+ T cells sorted from blood. Subset defined: CD45RA+ positively selected. These receptors were taken from a man in his late teens or twenties in good health.

V and J are TRBV30 and TRBJ1-1; 9 bases fit TRBD1. The CDR3 is 14 amino acids. Germline assignment: CDR1 GTSNPN and CDR2 SVGIG (reference sequence). The trim removed 3 bases at V and 5 bases at J, leaving 7 bases unmatched. CDR3 in amino acids: CAWSLDRGWTEAFF. In DNA form, the CDR3 reads TGTGCCTGGAGCCTAGACAGGGGGTGGACTGAAGCTTTCTTT.

As DNA, the CDR3 is TGTGCCAGCAGTTCGGCCAGGGCGAACACTGAAGCTTTCTTT. Protein: CASSSARANTEAFF. The chain couples TRBV6-5 to TRBJ1-1; tentatively, D is TRBD1 (5 bases). The germline CDR1 and CDR2 sequences are MNHEY and SVGAGI. V was clipped by 4 bases and J by 1 base, with 10 bases between them. This CDR3 comprises 14 residues.

This clone appeared a single time. CDR3 sequence: CASSRDHVDTQYF. CDR3 coding DNA: TGTGCCAGCAGTCGTGATCACGTCGATACGCAGTATTTT. V and J are TRBV14 and TRBJ2-3; no reliable D call. Germline V gene sequence: CDR1 SGHDN, CDR2 FVKESK. Trimming removed 6 bases from V and 6 bases from J, with 13 bases in between. The CDR3 covers 13 residues.

The table lists this clone with a count of one. The chain is built from TRBV13 and TRBJ1-1; 7 nucleotides align to TRBD1. V shed 5 bases and J 1 base; nucleotides not matched to a gene: 7. The CDR3 extends over 15 amino acids. Germline V gives CDR1 PRHDT, CDR2 FYEKMQ (reference sequence). The CDR3 loop is CASSPRTGANTEAFF. As DNA, the CDR3 is TGTGCCAGCAGCCCCCGGACAGGAGCGAACACTGAAGCTTTCTTT.

In the case of this clone: The same CDR3 also results from other DNA sequences found in this sample. The chain has TRBV7-9 and TRBJ1-1; a possible D gene is TRBD1 (6 bases). Trimming took off 4 bases at V and 0 bases at J, with 9 bases between the two ends. CDR1 SEHNR and CDR2 FQNEAQ come from the germline V gene (reference sequence). This CDR3 region has 14 residues. CDR3 DNA: TGTGCCAGCAGCTACGGACAGATGAACACTGAAGCTTTCTTT. Its protein is CASSYGQMNTEAFF.

The chain has TRBV30 and TRBJ1-1; D is possibly TRBD1 (6 bases). The ends were cut back, 2 bases at V and 1 base at J, with 11 bases in the middle. Germline V gene data show CDR1 as GTSNPN and CDR2 as SVGIG (reference sequence). This CDR3 contains 14 residues. CDR3 in amino acids: CAWSRQGGNTEAFF. Here the CDR3 DNA reads TGTGCCTGGAGTCGTCAAGGGGGGAACACTGAAGCTTTCTTT. The full variable domain, rest sourced from reference TRBV30 and TRBJ1-1, is SQTIHQWPATLVQPVGSPLSLECTVEGTSNPNLYWYRQAAGRGLQLLFYSVGIGQISSEVPQNLSASRPQDRQFILSSKKLLLSDSGFYLCAWSRQGGNTEAFFGQGTRLTVV.

This chain links TRBV30 with TRBJ2-7; no firm D call. This CDR3 region has 11 residues. V gave up 2 bases and J gave up 6 bases, with 8 bases separating them. Germline CDR1 reads GTSNPN; CDR2 reads SVGIG (reference sequence). CDR3 sequence (DNA): TGTGCCTGGAGTTTAAGTAGCGAGCAGTACTTC. Its translation: CAWSLSSEQYF. The full variable domain, its missing parts supplied by reference TRBV30 and TRBJ2-7, is SQTIHQWPATLVQPVGSPLSLECTVEGTSNPNLYWYRQAAGRGLQLLFYSVGIGQISSEVPQNLSASRPQDRQFILSSKKLLLSDSGFYLCAWSLSSEQYFGPGTRLTVT.

The chain has TRBV7-2 and TRBJ1-5; D ambiguous. Trimming stripped 1 base from V and 4 bases from J, with 14 bases between. CDR1 is SGHTA, CDR2 FQGNSA, per germline. The CDR3 extends over 16 amino acids. CDR3 in amino acids: CASSLVTIHLNQPQHF. CDR3 DNA: TGTGCCAGCAGCTTAGTTACCATCCACCTTAATCAGCCCCAGCATTTT.

The chain uses TRBV2 and TRBJ2-1; no reliable D call. This CDR3 has 13 amino acids. Germline loops: CDR1 SNHLY, CDR2 FYNNEI. V was cut by 6 bases and J by 7 bases, with 13 bases left in between. The CDR3 protein is CASRLAHGNEQFF. CDR3 nucleotide sequence: TGTGCCAGCAGGTTAGCTCACGGAAATGAGCAGTTCTTC.